The TCR beta chain described here comes from a study of shared clonotypes between healthy human individuals. Findings and limits, study-wide: Clonotypes shared by all four donors outscored non-shared clonotypes in generation probability.

Terminally differentiated effector memory CD45RA+ cells were excluded from the naive CD8 cells, which were CD45RO-negative and positively selected for CCR7. CDR3 size: 19 residues. V shed 3 bases and J 3 bases; nucleotides not matched to a gene: 17. From germline, CDR1 is SGDLS and CDR2 YYNGEE. This clone is a singleton in its sample. Its target is unknown. Using immunoSEQ multiplex PCR, the repertoire was profiled, and TCRdb retains in-frame clones only, with some absent. This table holds approximately 1.9 million clones, around 95% found once. The clonotype originates from a man aged 18 to 30 in good health. Some clones in this sample may be carry-over from other donors' samples. The chain employs TRBV9 and TRBJ2-2; 7 bases align to TRBD1. The specimen was naive CD8+ T cells from PBMCs. Here the CDR3 DNA reads TGTGCCAGCAGCGACCCCCGGGACAGTCCTCTACCTGACACCGGGGAGCTGTTTTTT. Translated, it gives CASSDPRDSPLPDTGELFF.